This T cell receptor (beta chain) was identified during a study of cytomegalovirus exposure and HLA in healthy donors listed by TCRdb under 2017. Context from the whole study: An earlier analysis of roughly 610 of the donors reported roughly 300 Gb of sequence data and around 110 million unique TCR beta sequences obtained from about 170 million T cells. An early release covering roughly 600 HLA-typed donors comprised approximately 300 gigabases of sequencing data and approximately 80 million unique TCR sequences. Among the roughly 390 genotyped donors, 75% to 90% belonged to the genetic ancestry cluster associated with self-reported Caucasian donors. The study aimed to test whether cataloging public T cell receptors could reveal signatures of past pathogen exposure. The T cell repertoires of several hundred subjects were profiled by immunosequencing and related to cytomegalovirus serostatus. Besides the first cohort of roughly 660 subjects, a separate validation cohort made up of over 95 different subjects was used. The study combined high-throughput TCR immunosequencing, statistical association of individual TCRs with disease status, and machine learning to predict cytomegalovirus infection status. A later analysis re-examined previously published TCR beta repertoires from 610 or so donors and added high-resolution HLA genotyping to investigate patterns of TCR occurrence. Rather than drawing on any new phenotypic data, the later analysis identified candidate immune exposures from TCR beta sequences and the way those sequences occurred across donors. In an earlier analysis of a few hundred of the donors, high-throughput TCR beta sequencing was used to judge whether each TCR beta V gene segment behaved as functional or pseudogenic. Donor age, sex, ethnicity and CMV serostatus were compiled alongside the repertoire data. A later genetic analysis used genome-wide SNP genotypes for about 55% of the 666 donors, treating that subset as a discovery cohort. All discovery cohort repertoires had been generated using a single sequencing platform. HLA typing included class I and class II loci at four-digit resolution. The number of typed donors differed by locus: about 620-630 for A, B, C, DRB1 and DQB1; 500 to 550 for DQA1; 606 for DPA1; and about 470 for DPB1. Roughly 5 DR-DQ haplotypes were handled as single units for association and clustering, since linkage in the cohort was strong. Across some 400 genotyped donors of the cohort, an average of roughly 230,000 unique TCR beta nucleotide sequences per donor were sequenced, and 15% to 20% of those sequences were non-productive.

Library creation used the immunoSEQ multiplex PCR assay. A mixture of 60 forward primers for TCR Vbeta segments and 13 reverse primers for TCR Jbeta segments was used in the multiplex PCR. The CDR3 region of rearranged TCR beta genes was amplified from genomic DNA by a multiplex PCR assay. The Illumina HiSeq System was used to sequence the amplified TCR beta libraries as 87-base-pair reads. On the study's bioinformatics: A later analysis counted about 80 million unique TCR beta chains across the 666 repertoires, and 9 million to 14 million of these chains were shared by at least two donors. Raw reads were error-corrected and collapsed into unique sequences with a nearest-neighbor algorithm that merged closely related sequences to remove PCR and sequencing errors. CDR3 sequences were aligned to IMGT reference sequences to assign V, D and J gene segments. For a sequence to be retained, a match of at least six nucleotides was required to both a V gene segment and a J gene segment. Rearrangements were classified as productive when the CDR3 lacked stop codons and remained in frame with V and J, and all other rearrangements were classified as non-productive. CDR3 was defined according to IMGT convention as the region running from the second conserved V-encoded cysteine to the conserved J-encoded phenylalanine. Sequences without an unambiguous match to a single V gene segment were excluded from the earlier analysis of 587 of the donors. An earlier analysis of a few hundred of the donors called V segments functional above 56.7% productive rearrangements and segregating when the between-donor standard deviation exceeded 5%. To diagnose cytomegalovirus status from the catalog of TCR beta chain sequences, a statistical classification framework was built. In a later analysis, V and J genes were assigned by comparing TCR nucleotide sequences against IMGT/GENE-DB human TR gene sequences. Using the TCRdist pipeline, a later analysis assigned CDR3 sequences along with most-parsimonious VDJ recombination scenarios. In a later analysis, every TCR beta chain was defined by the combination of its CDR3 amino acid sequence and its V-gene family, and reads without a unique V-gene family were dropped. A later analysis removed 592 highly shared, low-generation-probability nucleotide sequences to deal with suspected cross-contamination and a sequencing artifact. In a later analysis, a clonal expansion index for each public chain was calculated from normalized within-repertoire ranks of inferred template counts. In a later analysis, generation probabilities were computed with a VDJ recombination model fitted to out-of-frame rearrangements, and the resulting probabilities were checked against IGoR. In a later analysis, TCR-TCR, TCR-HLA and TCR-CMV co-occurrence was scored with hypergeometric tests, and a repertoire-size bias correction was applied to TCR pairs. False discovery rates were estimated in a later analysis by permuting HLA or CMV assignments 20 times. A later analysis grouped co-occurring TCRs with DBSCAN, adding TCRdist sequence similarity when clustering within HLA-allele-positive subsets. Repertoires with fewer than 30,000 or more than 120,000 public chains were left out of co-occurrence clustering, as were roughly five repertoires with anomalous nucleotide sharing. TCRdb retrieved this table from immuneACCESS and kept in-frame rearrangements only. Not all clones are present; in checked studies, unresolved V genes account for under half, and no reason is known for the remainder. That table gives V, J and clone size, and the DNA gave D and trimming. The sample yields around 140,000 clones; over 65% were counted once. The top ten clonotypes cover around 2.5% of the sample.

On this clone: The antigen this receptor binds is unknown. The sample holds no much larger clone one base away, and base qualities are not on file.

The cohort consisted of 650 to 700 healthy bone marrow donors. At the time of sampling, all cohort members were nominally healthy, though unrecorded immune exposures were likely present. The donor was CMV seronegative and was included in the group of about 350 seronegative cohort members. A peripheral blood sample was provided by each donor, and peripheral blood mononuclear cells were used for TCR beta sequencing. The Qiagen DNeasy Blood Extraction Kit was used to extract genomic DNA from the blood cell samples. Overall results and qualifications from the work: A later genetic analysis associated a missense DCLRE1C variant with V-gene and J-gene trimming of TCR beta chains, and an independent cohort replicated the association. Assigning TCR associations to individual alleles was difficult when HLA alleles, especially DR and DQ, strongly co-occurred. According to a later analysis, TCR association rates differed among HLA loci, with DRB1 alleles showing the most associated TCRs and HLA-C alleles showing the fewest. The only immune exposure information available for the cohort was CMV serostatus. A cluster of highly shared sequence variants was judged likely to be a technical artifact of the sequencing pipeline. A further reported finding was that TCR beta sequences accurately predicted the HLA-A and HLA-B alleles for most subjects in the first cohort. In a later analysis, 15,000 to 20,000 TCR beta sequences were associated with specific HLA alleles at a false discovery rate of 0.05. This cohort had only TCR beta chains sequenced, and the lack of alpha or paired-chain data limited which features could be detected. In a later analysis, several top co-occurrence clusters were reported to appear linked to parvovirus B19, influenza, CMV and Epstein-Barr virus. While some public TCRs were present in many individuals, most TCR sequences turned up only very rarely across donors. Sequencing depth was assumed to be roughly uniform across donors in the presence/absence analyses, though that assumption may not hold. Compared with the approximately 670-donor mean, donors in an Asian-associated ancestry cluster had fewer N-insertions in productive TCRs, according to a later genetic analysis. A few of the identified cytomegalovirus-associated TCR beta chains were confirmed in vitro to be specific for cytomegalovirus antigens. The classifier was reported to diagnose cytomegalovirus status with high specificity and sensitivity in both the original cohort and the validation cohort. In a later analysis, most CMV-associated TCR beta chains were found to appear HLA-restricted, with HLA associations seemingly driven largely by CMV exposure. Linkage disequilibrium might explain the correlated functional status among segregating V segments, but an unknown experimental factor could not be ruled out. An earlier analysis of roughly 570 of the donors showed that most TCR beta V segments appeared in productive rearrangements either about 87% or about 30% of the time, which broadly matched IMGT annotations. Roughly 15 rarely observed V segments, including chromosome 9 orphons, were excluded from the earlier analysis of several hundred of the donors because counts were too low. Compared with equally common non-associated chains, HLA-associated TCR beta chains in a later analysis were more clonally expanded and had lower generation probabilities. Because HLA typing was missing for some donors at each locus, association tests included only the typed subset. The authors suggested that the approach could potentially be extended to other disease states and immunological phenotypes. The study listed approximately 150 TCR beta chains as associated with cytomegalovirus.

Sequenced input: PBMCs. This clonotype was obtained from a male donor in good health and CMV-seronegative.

The encoded CDR3 is CASINLGGEQYF. The bases are TGTGCCAGTATTAATCTAGGAGGCGAGCAGTACTTC. The rearranged chain carries TRBV19 and TRBJ2-7, with a weak D call of TRBD2 (5 bases match). The CDR3 spans 12 residues, from the cysteine through the phenylalanine. Kept here is only the CDR3 DNA, which spans 36 bases and is read in frame from base 1. The germline V gene (reference sequence) specifies LNHDA as CDR1 and SQIVND as CDR2. The V end loses 7 bases and the J end loses 6 bases, and a stretch of 13 bases separates them.